Listed below are T cell receptor beta chains from one sample, sequenced in a study of cytomegalovirus exposure and HLA in healthy donors. TCRdb's copy holds only in-frame clones and misses some; the assay was immunoSEQ multiplex PCR. The table records approximately 100,000 clones, 74% of them present only once. Sequenced sample: PBMCs. These receptors all come from a male donor in good health and CMV-seronegative. Each CDR3 is given with its conserved first and last residue. Each record gives: clone size, D gene, V gene, J gene, CDR3 DNA, CDR3 protein. A D gene is named only where the DNA matches it firmly. Expanded clones get a size class; other rows say once, few or many, or leave the size out.

abundance: .; d_gene: .; v_gene: TRBV5-1; j_gene: TRBJ2-7; CDR3nt: TGCGCCAGCAGCTGGGGGACTGGAGACTACGAGCAGTACTTC; CDR3aa: CASSWGTGDYEQYF
abundance: .; d_gene: TRBD2; v_gene: TRBV27; j_gene: TRBJ2-2; CDR3nt: TGTGCCAGCAGTTTATGGCGGGAGACATCCGGGGAGCTGTTTTTT; CDR3aa: CASSLWRETSGELFF
abundance: .; d_gene: TRBD1; v_gene: TRBV29-1; j_gene: TRBJ2-5; CDR3nt: TGCAGCGCCGCTCAGGGGGCGTCGGTACAAGAGACCCAGTACTTC; CDR3aa: CSAAQGASVQETQYF
abundance: .; d_gene: .; v_gene: TRBV18; j_gene: TRBJ2-3; CDR3nt: TGTGCCAGCTCGCAAACTAGCACAGATACGCAGTATTTT; CDR3aa: CASSQTSTDTQYF
abundance: .; d_gene: TRBD2; v_gene: TRBV7-9; j_gene: TRBJ2-5; CDR3nt: TGTGCCAGCAGTCAGACTAGCGGGAGGCCCAGGGGTATCGACCAGTACTTC; CDR3aa: CASSQTSGRPRGIDQYF
abundance: .; d_gene: TRBD1; v_gene: TRBV4-2; j_gene: TRBJ1-3; CDR3nt: TGTGCCAGCAGCCAAGATTGGGACAGACACTCTGGAAACACCATATATTTT; CDR3aa: CASSQDWDRHSGNTIYF
abundance: .; d_gene: TRBD1; v_gene: TRBV2; j_gene: TRBJ1-5; CDR3nt: TGTGCCAGCAGTAACCGGGACAGGGCTCTCTATCAGCCCCAGCATTTT; CDR3aa: CASSNRDRALYQPQHF
abundance: .; d_gene: TRBD1; v_gene: TRBV7-2; j_gene: TRBJ2-7; CDR3nt: TGTGCCAGCAGCCAGGGACAGGCCGGCGAGCAGTACTTC; CDR3aa: CASSQGQAGEQYF
abundance: .; d_gene: .; v_gene: TRBV7-9; j_gene: TRBJ2-7; CDR3nt: TGTGCCAGCAGCTTAGGAACGCAGGGTCAGGGGATCTACGAGCAGTACTTC; CDR3aa: CASSLGTQGQGIYEQYF
abundance: .; d_gene: TRBD1; v_gene: TRBV29-1; j_gene: TRBJ2-6; CDR3nt: TGCAGCGTTGCCGGGACAGCTGGGGCCAACGTCCTGACTTTC; CDR3aa: CSVAGTAGANVLTF
abundance: .; d_gene: TRBD2; v_gene: TRBV5-1; j_gene: TRBJ2-5; CDR3nt: TGCGCCAGCATGACTAGCGGGAGGTACCAAGAGACCCAGTACTTC; CDR3aa: CASMTSGRYQETQYF
abundance: .; d_gene: TRBD2; v_gene: TRBV27; j_gene: TRBJ2-3; CDR3nt: TGTGCCAGCAGTTTATGGTTAGCGGGAGGGCCTATTACGCAGTATTTT; CDR3aa: CASSLWLAGGPITQYF
abundance: .; d_gene: TRBD1; v_gene: TRBV29-1; j_gene: TRBJ1-2; CDR3nt: TGCAGCGTTGAAGTATCCAGGGGGCCTGGCTACACCTTC; CDR3aa: CSVEVSRGPGYTF
abundance: few; d_gene: TRBD1; v_gene: TRBV11-2; j_gene: TRBJ1-1; CDR3nt: TGTGCCAGCAGCTTACCGACAGGGTCCACTGAAGCTTTCTTT; CDR3aa: CASSLPTGSTEAFF
abundance: .; d_gene: TRBD1; v_gene: TRBV27; j_gene: TRBJ1-2; CDR3nt: TGTGCCAGCAGTCGAACCGGGACAGATGGCTACACCTTC; CDR3aa: CASSRTGTDGYTF
abundance: .; d_gene: TRBD1; v_gene: TRBV5-5; j_gene: TRBJ2-7; CDR3nt: TGTGCCAGCAGCTTGGCAACAGGGGAATTCTACGAGCAGTACTTC; CDR3aa: CASSLATGEFYEQYF
abundance: .; d_gene: .; v_gene: TRBV7-3; j_gene: TRBJ2-1; CDR3nt: TGTGCCAGCAGCTTAAAAGGTGGTGGGGGCGCCGGCTCCTACAATGAGCAGTTCTTC; CDR3aa: CASSLKGGGGAGSYNEQFF
abundance: few; d_gene: .; v_gene: TRBV28; j_gene: TRBJ1-2; CDR3nt: TGTGCCAGCAGTTTACACAGGGAAGACTATGGCTACACCTTC; CDR3aa: CASSLHREDYGYTF
abundance: .; d_gene: TRBD1; v_gene: TRBV19; j_gene: TRBJ2-7; CDR3nt: TGTGCCAGTACCGGAAGACAGGGTAGTACCTACGAGCAGTACTTC; CDR3aa: CASTGRQGSTYEQYF
abundance: once; d_gene: TRBD1; v_gene: TRBV28; j_gene: TRBJ1-1; CDR3nt: TGTGCCAGCAGTTTATGGGGGACAGTGTTCACTGAAGCTTTCTTT; CDR3aa: CASSLWGTVFTEAFF
abundance: .; d_gene: .; v_gene: TRBV9; j_gene: TRBJ2-7; CDR3nt: TGTGCCAGCAGCTCCGGACGGGATCGCTCCTACGAGCAGTACTTC; CDR3aa: CASSSGRDRSYEQYF
abundance: .; d_gene: TRBD1; v_gene: TRBV30; j_gene: TRBJ1-5; CDR3nt: TGTGCCTGGAGTGCACAGGGGAGGAGCAATCAGCCCCAGCATTTT; CDR3aa: CAWSAQGRSNQPQHF
abundance: .; d_gene: TRBD2; v_gene: TRBV6-6; j_gene: TRBJ2-7; CDR3nt: TGTGCCAGCAGACGACTAGCGGGAGAAGGCTACGAGCAGTACTTC; CDR3aa: CASRRLAGEGYEQYF
abundance: few; d_gene: .; v_gene: TRBV5-1; j_gene: TRBJ2-7; CDR3nt: TGCGCCAGCAGCTTGTGGCAAATCTCCTACGAGCAGTACTTC; CDR3aa: CASSLWQISYEQYF
abundance: few; d_gene: TRBD2; v_gene: TRBV28; j_gene: TRBJ2-1; CDR3nt: TGTGCCAGCAGACCGCCGGGACTAGCGGGAGGCGGGCAGTTCTTC; CDR3aa: CASRPPGLAGGGQFF
abundance: few; d_gene: .; v_gene: TRBV28; j_gene: TRBJ2-2; CDR3nt: TGTGCCAGCATGTTTGGCTCCCATCCCACCGGGGAGCTGTTTTTT; CDR3aa: CASMFGSHPTGELFF
abundance: once; d_gene: TRBD2; v_gene: TRBV7-9; j_gene: TRBJ2-2; CDR3nt: TGTGCCAGCAGCTTAATAGCGGGAGTAGTCGGGGAGCTGTTTTTT; CDR3aa: CASSLIAGVVGELFF
abundance: .; d_gene: .; v_gene: TRBV28; j_gene: TRBJ1-2; CDR3nt: TGTGCCAGCAGTCCCTCTTATAACTATGGCTACACCTTC; CDR3aa: CASSPSYNYGYTF
abundance: few; d_gene: TRBD2; v_gene: TRBV7-9; j_gene: TRBJ2-3; CDR3nt: TGTGCCAGCAGCTCTAGCGGGAGGGCCGCAGATACGCAGTATTTT; CDR3aa: CASSSSGRAADTQYF
abundance: few; d_gene: TRBD2; v_gene: TRBV29-1; j_gene: TRBJ2-3; CDR3nt: TGCAGCGTTGAAGATCGGGCTAGCGGGGTCACAGATACGCAGTATTTT; CDR3aa: CSVEDRASGVTDTQYF
abundance: .; d_gene: TRBD1; v_gene: TRBV28; j_gene: TRBJ1-2; CDR3nt: TGTGCCAGCAGTTACGGACAGGGTAACTATGGCTACACCTTC; CDR3aa: CASSYGQGNYGYTF
abundance: .; d_gene: .; v_gene: TRBV27; j_gene: TRBJ2-7; CDR3nt: TGTGCCAGCAGTTTATCCCATAGCGGAAGCCTCTACGAGCAGTACTTC; CDR3aa: CASSLSHSGSLYEQYF
abundance: .; d_gene: TRBD1; v_gene: TRBV5-1; j_gene: TRBJ1-1; CDR3nt: TGCGCCAGCAGCTTGGGACAGGGTATGAACACTGAAGCTTTCTTT; CDR3aa: CASSLGQGMNTEAFF
abundance: .; d_gene: TRBD1; v_gene: TRBV30; j_gene: TRBJ1-1; CDR3nt: TGTGCCTTAGGACAGGGGTGGACTGAAGCTTTCTTT; CDR3aa: CALGQGWTEAFF
abundance: .; d_gene: .; v_gene: TRBV7-3; j_gene: TRBJ1-5; CDR3nt: TGTGCCAGCAGCTTAAGCAGGAATCAGCCCCAGCATTTT; CDR3aa: CASSLSRNQPQHF
abundance: .; d_gene: .; v_gene: TRBV9; j_gene: TRBJ1-5; CDR3nt: TGTGCCAGCAGCGTAGATGGGCTGGATCAGCCCCAGCATTTT; CDR3aa: CASSVDGLDQPQHF
abundance: once; d_gene: TRBD2; v_gene: TRBV28; j_gene: TRBJ2-3; CDR3nt: TGTGCCAGCAGTTTGGGGACTAGCGTGTATAAAACAGATACGCAGTATTTT; CDR3aa: CASSLGTSVYKTDTQYF
abundance: few; d_gene: TRBD1; v_gene: TRBV28; j_gene: TRBJ2-7; CDR3nt: TGTGCCAGCAGTTTGAACAGGGGATTGGCCGACGAGCAGTACTTC; CDR3aa: CASSLNRGLADEQYF
abundance: .; d_gene: TRBD1; v_gene: TRBV7-9; j_gene: TRBJ1-2; CDR3nt: TGTGCCAGCAGCTTAGACGACAGGGTCTATGGCTACACCTTC; CDR3aa: CASSLDDRVYGYTF
abundance: .; d_gene: .; v_gene: TRBV5-4; j_gene: TRBJ2-5; CDR3nt: TGTGCCAGCAGCTTGGAGCGGCGTGAAGAGACCCAGTACTTC; CDR3aa: CASSLERREETQYF
abundance: once; d_gene: TRBD1; v_gene: TRBV28; j_gene: TRBJ1-2; CDR3nt: TGTGCCAGCAGTGGGCTGACAGGGGGGAACACTAACTATGGCTACACCTTC; CDR3aa: CASSGLTGGNTNYGYTF
abundance: .; d_gene: TRBD1; v_gene: TRBV5-1; j_gene: TRBJ1-1; CDR3nt: TGCGCCAGCAGCCTAGGACAGGGGGCGACCACTGAAGCTTTCTTT; CDR3aa: CASSLGQGATTEAFF
abundance: .; d_gene: TRBD1; v_gene: TRBV27; j_gene: TRBJ2-1; CDR3nt: TGTGCCAGCAGGCCACAGGGGACCTCCTACAATGAGCAGTTCTTC; CDR3aa: CASRPQGTSYNEQFF
abundance: .; d_gene: .; v_gene: TRBV5-1; j_gene: TRBJ2-2; CDR3nt: TGCGCCAGCAGCCCGGGAAGATTTTACCCCGGGGAGCTGTTTTTT; CDR3aa: CASSPGRFYPGELFF
abundance: .; d_gene: TRBD1; v_gene: TRBV29-1; j_gene: TRBJ2-5; CDR3nt: TGCAGCGTTGACGGATCGGACAGGGAGCAGTACTTC; CDR3aa: CSVDGSDREQYF
abundance: .; d_gene: TRBD1; v_gene: TRBV7-3; j_gene: TRBJ2-1; CDR3nt: TGTGCCAGCAGCGCCGACAGGGCAAGCTCCTACAATGAGCAGTTCTTC; CDR3aa: CASSADRASSYNEQFF
abundance: .; d_gene: .; v_gene: TRBV29-1; j_gene: TRBJ1-1; CDR3nt: TGCAGCGTTGCTAACACTGAAGCTTTCTTT; CDR3aa: CSVANTEAFF
abundance: .; d_gene: .; v_gene: TRBV30; j_gene: TRBJ2-1; CDR3nt: TGTGCCTGGATCAGAGACAGTGCCAATGAGCAGTTCTTC; CDR3aa: CAWIRDSANEQFF
abundance: few; d_gene: TRBD2; v_gene: TRBV6-5; j_gene: TRBJ2-7; CDR3nt: TGTGCCAGCAGTTACGGCAGTTCGGGAGGGTTTTCCGAGCAGTACTTC; CDR3aa: CASSYGSSGGFSEQYF
abundance: .; d_gene: .; v_gene: TRBV25-1; j_gene: TRBJ1-3; CDR3nt: TGTGCCAGCAGACAGACGACAGTCTCTGGAAACACCATATATTTT; CDR3aa: CASRQTTVSGNTIYF